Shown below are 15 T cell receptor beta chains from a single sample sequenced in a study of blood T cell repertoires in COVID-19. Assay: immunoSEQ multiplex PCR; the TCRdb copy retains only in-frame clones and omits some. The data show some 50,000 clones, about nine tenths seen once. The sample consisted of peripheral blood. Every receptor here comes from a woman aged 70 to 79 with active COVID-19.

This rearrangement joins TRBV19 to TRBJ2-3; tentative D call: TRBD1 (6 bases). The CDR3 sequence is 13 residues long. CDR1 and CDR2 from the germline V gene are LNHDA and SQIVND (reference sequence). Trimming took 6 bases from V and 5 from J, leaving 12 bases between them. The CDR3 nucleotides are TGTGCCAGTAGGATTCAGGGGCAAGATACGCAGTATTTT. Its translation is CASRIQGQDTQYF.

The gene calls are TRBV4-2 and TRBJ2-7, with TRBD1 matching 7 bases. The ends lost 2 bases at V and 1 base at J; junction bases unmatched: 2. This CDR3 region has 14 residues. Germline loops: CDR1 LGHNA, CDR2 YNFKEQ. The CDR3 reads CASSQRQGSYEQYF. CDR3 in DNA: TGTGCCAGCAGCCAACGACAGGGATCCTACGAGCAGTACTTC.

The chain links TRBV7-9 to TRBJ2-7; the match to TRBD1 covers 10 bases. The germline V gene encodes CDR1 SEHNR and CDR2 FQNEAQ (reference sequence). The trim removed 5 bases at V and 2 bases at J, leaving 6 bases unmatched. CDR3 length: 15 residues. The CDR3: CASSLDRGITYEQYF. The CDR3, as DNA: TGTGCCAGCAGCCTGGACAGGGGGATCACCTACGAGCAGTACTTC.

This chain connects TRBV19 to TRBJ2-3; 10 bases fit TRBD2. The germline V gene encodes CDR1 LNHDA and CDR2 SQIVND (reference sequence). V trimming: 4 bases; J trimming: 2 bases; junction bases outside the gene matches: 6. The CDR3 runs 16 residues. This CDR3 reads CASSTELAGPTDTQYF. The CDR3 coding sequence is TGTGCCAGTAGTACCGAACTAGCGGGACCCACAGATACGCAGTATTTT.

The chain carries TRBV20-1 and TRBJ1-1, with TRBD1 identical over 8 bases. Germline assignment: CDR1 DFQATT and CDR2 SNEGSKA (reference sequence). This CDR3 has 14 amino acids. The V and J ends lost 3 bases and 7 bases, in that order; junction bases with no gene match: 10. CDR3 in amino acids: CSASLSTGVLEAFF. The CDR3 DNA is TGCAGTGCTAGTCTTTCGACAGGGGTTCTTGAAGCTTTCTTT.

This CDR3 is CASSYSGLYEQYF. CDR3 sequence (DNA): TGTGCCAGCAGTTACTCGGGACTTTACGAGCAGTACTTC. The V call is TRBV12-3 or TRBV12-4, the J call TRBJ2-7, with D possibly TRBD2 on 6 matching bases. V shed 4 bases and J shed 4 bases, with 11 bases lying between them. This CDR3 contains 13 residues.

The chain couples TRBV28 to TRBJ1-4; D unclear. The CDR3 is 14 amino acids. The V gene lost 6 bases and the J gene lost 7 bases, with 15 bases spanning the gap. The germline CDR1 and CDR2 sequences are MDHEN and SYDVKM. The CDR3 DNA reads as TGTGCCAGCAGCCCCGAGCCCCGGGGTGAAAAACTGTTTTTT. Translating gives CASSPEPRGEKLFF.

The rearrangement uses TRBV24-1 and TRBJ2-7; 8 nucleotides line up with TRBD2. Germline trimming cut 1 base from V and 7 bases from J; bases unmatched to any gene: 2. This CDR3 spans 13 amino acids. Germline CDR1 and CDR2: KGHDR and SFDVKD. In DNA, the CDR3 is TGTGCCACCAGTGATTTTGAGCGGGAGGAGCAGTACTTC. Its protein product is CATSDFEREEQYF.

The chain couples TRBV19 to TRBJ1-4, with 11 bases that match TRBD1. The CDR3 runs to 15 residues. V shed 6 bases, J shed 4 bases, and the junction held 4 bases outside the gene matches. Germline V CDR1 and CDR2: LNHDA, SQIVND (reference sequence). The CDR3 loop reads CASSIGTGGNEKLFF. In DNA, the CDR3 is TGTGCCAGTAGCATTGGGACAGGGGGTAATGAAAAACTGTTTTTT.

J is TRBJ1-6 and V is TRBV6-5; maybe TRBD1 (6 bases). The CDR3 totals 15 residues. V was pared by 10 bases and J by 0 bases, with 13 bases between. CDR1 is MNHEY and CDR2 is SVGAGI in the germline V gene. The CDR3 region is CATRQASSYNSPLHF. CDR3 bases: TGTGCCACCCGACAGGCCAGCTCCTATAATTCACCCCTCCACTTT.

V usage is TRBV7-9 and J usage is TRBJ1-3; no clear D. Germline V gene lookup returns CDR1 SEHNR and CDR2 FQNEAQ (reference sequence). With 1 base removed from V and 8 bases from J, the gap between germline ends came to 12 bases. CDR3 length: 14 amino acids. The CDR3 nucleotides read TGTGCCAGCAGCTTAGTTTTCCCCGGAGACACCATATATTTT. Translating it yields CASSLVFPGDTIYF.

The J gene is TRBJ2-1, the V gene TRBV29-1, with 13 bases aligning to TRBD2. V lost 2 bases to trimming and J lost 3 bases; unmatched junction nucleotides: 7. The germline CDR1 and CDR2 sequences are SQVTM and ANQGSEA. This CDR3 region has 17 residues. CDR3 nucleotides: TGCAGCGTTGAAACGACTAGCGGGAGGTTCCTCTACAATGAGCAGTTCTTC. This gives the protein CSVETTSGRFLYNEQFF.

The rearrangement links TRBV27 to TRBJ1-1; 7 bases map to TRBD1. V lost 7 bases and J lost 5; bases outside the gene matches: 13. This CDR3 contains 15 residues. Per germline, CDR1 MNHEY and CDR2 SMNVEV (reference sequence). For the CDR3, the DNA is TGTGCCAGCAAAATGACAGGGAGGTCGGGAACTGAAGCTTTCTTT. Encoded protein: CASKMTGRSGTEAFF.

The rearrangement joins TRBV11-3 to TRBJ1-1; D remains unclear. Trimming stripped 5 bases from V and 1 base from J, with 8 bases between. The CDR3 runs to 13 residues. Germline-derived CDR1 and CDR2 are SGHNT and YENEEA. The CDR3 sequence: CASSAKRNTEAFF. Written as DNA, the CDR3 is TGTGCCAGCAGCGCCAAGAGGAACACTGAAGCTTTCTTT.

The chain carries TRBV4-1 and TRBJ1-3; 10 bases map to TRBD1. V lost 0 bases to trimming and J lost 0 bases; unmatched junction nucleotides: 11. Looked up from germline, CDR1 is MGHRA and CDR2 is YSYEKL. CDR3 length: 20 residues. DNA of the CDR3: TGCGCCAGCAGCCAAGAAGGGAGCCGGGACAGGGGAGGCTCTGGAAACACCATATATTTT. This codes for CASSQEGSRDRGGSGNTIYF.